This T cell receptor beta chain came from a study of blood T cells in healthy people across ages. Findings and limits, study-wide: Older individuals had lower TCR beta diversity per million T cells (the decline was roughly linear).

A word on this clonotype: Antigen specificity is unknown.

Using a J-beta primer mix together with a sample-barcoded 5' primer, a second PCR was run for roughly 7 to 11 cycles. TCRdb redid the calling of the 5' RACE reads with MiXCR, one entry per CDR3 protein. In the table there are roughly 500,000 distinct CDR3 sequences, approximately 30% of which are singletons. V gave up 1 base and J gave up 5 bases; unmatched junction bases: 4. The CDR3 sequence is 14 residues long. Germline V gives CDR1 LNHNV, CDR2 YYDKDF (reference sequence). V and J are TRBV15 and TRBJ1-1, with 7 bases identical to TRBD1. This TCR was recovered from a woman aged 65 to 85 in good health. Sequencing was carried out using blood. The CDR3, as DNA: TGTGCCACCAGCAGAGTAGGCAGGGGGACTGAAGCTTTCTTT. This encodes CATSRVGRGTEAFF.